A selection of T cell receptor beta chains follows, all from one sample in a study of PD-1 blockade in classical Hodgkin lymphoma. Sequencing was performed with immunoSEQ multiplex PCR; in TCRdb, only in-frame clones are kept and a portion is missing. The data hold around 25,000 clones, with 60% to 80% observed a single time. The source material was peripheral blood mononuclear cells (PBMCs), sampled before the fourth cycle of nivolumab. Source of these receptors: a human donor with classical Hodgkin lymphoma. Both conserved end residues are part of each CDR3. The order of the fields is J gene, clone size, V gene, D gene, CDR3 protein, CDR3 DNA. D genes are given only for firm matches. A row's size may be missing; if present it is once, few, many or a size class.

>TRBJ1-3|-|TRBV5-6|-
CASSFGISSSGNTIYF
TGTGCCAGCAGCTTCGGGATTAGTAGCTCTGGAAACACCATATATTTT
>TRBJ2-1|-|TRBV5-7|TRBD2
CASSLSGLAGSCEQFF
TGTGCCAGCAGCTTGTCGGGACTAGCGGGAAGTTGTGAGCAGTTCTTC
>TRBJ1-1|few|TRBV4-3|-
CASSQEGGTEAFF
TGCGCCAGCAGCCAAGAAGGGGGCACTGAAGCTTTCTTT
>TRBJ2-5|-|TRBV9|-
CASSAGTIQETQYF
TGTGCCAGCAGCGCAGGGACCATACAAGAGACCCAGTACTTC
>TRBJ1-5|-|TRBV7-8|TRBD1
CASSRYGTGGTMRRQPQHF
TGTGCCAGCAGCCGTTACGGGACAGGGGGGACTATGCGGAGGCAGCCCCAGCATTTT
>TRBJ1-6|-|TRBV7-2|-
CASSLRFQIIYNSPLHF
TGTGCCAGCAGCCTTAGGTTTCAGATCATTTATAATTCACCCCTCCACTTT
>TRBJ2-7|few|TRBV6-6|TRBD2
CASTPDRRESEQYF
TGTGCCAGCACGCCGGACCGGCGGGAGAGCGAGCAGTACTTC
>TRBJ2-7|-|TRBV2|-
CASSEAGIGSYEQYF
TGTGCCAGCAGTGAGGCAGGGATAGGATCCTACGAGCAGTACTTC
>TRBJ2-7|-|TRBV7-9|-
CASSLGLNEQYF
TGTGCCAGCAGCTTAGGACTTAACGAGCAGTACTTC
>TRBJ2-5|-|TRBV5-1|-
CASSLAVFNPIFETQYF
TGCGCCAGCAGCTTGGCCGTGTTCAACCCTATCTTTGAGACCCAGTACTTC
>TRBJ2-1|-|TRBV11-2|TRBD2
CASSYSGGADYNEQFF
TGTGCCAGCAGCTATAGCGGGGGGGCCGACTACAATGAGCAGTTCTTC
>TRBJ2-6|-|TRBV27|-
CASRHSSGANVLTF
TGTGCCAGCAGGCACAGTTCTGGGGCCAACGTCCTGACTTTC
>TRBJ2-7|-|TRBV30|-
CAWSRDREQYF
TGTGCCTGGTCACGGGACCGAGAGCAGTACTTC
>TRBJ1-3|-|TRBV6-6|-
CASSYSTPSGNTIYF
TGTGCCAGCAGTTACTCCACCCCCTCTGGAAACACCATATATTTT
>TRBJ2-1|-|TRBV19|TRBD1
CASSPQGDRHEQFF
TGTGCCAGTAGTCCGCAGGGGGATCGTCATGAGCAGTTCTTC
>TRBJ1-5|-|TRBV28|-
CASSLFGVADQPQHF
TGTGCCAGCAGTCTCTTTGGGGTCGCAGATCAGCCCCAGCATTTT
>TRBJ1-5|medium-sized|TRBV10-3|-
CAISSGNQPQHF
TGTGCCATCAGTTCGGGGAATCAGCCCCAGCATTTT
>TRBJ1-1|-|TRBV18|TRBD1
CASSGQFILMGNTEAFF
TGTGCCAGCTCGGGACAGTTTATCCTAATGGGTAACACTGAAGCTTTCTTT
>TRBJ1-1|-|TRBV30|-
CAWAGDSLSEAFF
TGTGCCTGGGCAGGAGACAGTCTCTCTGAAGCTTTCTTT
>TRBJ1-2|once|TRBV6-5|-
CASRGGGFGYTF
TGTGCCAGCAGGGGCGGGGGCTTTGGCTACACCTTC
>TRBJ2-7|-|TRBV27|-
CASSPGLLEQYF
TGTGCCAGCAGTCCCGGACTACTCGAGCAGTACTTC
>TRBJ2-1|-|TRBV18|TRBD1
CASSRGTGGSYNEQFF
TGTGCCAGCTCACGCGGGACAGGCGGCTCCTACAATGAGCAGTTCTTC
>TRBJ2-1|-|TRBV15|-
CATSRDQGSYNEQFF
TGTGCCACCAGCAGAGATCAGGGGTCCTACAATGAGCAGTTCTTC
>TRBJ2-1|-|TRBV5-1|TRBD2
CASSLAGGRAYNEQFF
TGCGCCAGCAGCTTGGCTGGCGGGAGGGCCTATAATGAGCAGTTCTTC
>TRBJ2-2|-|TRBV5-1|TRBD1
CASSLQGANTGELFF
TGCGCCAGCAGCTTACAGGGGGCGAACACCGGGGAGCTGTTTTTT
>TRBJ1-6|-|TRBV30|-
CAWSPRGPGGLHF
TGTGCCTGGAGCCCCCGAGGCCCGGGGGGGCTCCACTTT
>TRBJ1-2|-|TRBV4-3|TRBD1
CASRPTSGGIYGYTF
TGCGCCAGCAGACCTACATCAGGGGGCATCTATGGCTACACCTTC
>TRBJ2-7|-|TRBV27|TRBD1
CASRKGTASSYEQYF
TGTGCCAGCAGAAAAGGGACAGCCTCCTCCTACGAGCAGTACTTC
>TRBJ1-5|-|TRBV19|TRBD1
CASSGQLYQPQHF
TGTGCCAGCTCGGGACAGTTGTATCAGCCCCAGCATTTT
>TRBJ1-2|-|TRBV6-5|-
CASSYSIRGDGYTF
TGTGCCAGCAGTTACTCTATTAGAGGGGATGGCTACACCTTC
>TRBJ1-1|-|TRBV2|TRBD1
CASSTQGARNTEAFF
TGTGCCAGCAGTACTCAGGGGGCCCGGAACACTGAAGCTTTCTTT
>TRBJ1-2|-|TRBV18|TRBD1
CASSPPGQSNYGYTF
TGTGCCAGCTCACCACCGGGACAGTCTAACTATGGCTACACCTTC
>TRBJ1-5|-|TRBV10-3|-
CAISATSARGDQPQHF
TGTGCCATCAGTGCTACCTCCGCCAGGGGCGATCAGCCCCAGCATTTT
>TRBJ2-1|once|TRBV7-9|TRBD2
CASSLSGRNEQFF
TGTGCCAGCAGCCTATCCGGGAGGAATGAGCAGTTCTTC
>TRBJ2-5|-|TRBV2|TRBD1
CASRFQGAVAETQYF
TGTGCCAGCAGATTTCAGGGGGCGGTGGCCGAGACCCAGTACTTC
>TRBJ2-2|-|TRBV6-1|TRBD1
CASSEADRVGTGELFF
TGTGCCAGCAGTGAAGCCGACAGGGTCGGTACCGGGGAGCTGTTTTTT
>TRBJ2-7|-|TRBV5-4|-
CASSSDGGSYEQYF
TGTGCCAGCAGCTCCGACGGGGGCTCCTACGAGCAGTACTTC
>TRBJ1-5|few|TRBV28|-
CASRFTSNQPQHF
TGTGCCAGCAGGTTCACTAGCAATCAGCCCCAGCATTTT
>TRBJ2-2|few|TRBV19|-
CASSINSNTGELFF
TGTGCCAGTAGTATTAACTCGAACACCGGGGAGCTGTTTTTT
>TRBJ1-4|-|TRBV4-1|-
CASSQDLTGINEKLFF
TGCGCCAGCAGCCAGGACCTGACAGGAATTAATGAAAAACTGTTTTTT
>TRBJ1-2|few|TRBV2|-
CASSEDSTEFSGYTF
TGTGCCAGCAGTGAAGACAGTACAGAATTCTCTGGCTACACCTTC
>TRBJ2-3|-|TRBV7-9|-
CASSLANRGTSTDTQYF
TGTGCCAGCAGCTTAGCTAATCGGGGGACTAGCACAGATACGCAGTATTTT
>TRBJ1-5|-|TRBV11-2|-
CASSLDWGTNQPQHF
TGTGCCAGCAGCTTAGATTGGGGGACCAATCAGCCCCAGCATTTT
>TRBJ1-2|-|TRBV10-3|-
CATSMGYGYTF
TGTGCCACCAGTATGGGATATGGCTACACCTTC
>TRBJ1-1|-|TRBV18|-
CASSPDSRTEAFF
TGTGCCAGCTCACCCGACAGCCGCACTGAAGCTTTCTTT
>TRBJ2-7|-|TRBV19|-
CASSMAGNSYEQYF
TGTGCCAGTAGTATGGCAGGGAACTCCTACGAGCAGTACTTC
>TRBJ1-4|-|TRBV18|-
CASFAGATNEKLFF
TGTGCCAGCTTTGCAGGGGCAACTAATGAAAAACTGTTTTTT
>TRBJ2-7|-|TRBV29-1|TRBD1
CSVVGTGAYEQYF
TGCAGCGTTGTTGGGACAGGGGCCTACGAGCAGTACTTC
>TRBJ2-3|-|TRBV5-1|TRBD2
CASSAGLAGGADTQYF
TGCGCCAGCAGCGCGGGACTAGCGGGAGGCGCAGATACGCAGTATTTT
>TRBJ2-1|-|TRBV7-2|-
CASSLGGEYNEQFF
TGTGCCAGCAGCTTAGGGGGGGAATACAATGAGCAGTTCTTC
>TRBJ2-7|-|TRBV6-5|TRBD1
CASSPTGSTYEQYF
TGTGCCAGCAGTCCGACAGGGAGCACCTACGAGCAGTACTTC
>TRBJ2-7|-|TRBV7-6|TRBD1
CASSPGQGYEQYF
TGTGCCAGCAGCCCGGGACAGGGGTACGAGCAGTACTTC
>TRBJ1-4|-|TRBV9|-
CASSPGLNNEKLFF
TGTGCCAGCAGCCCGGGCCTCAATAATGAAAAACTGTTTTTT
>TRBJ2-1|-|TRBV7-2|TRBD2
CASSLAAGGLYNEQFF
TGTGCCAGCAGCCTCGCTGCGGGGGGATTGTACAATGAGCAGTTCTTC
>TRBJ2-7|-|TRBV6-6|-
CASRAHREQYF
TGTGCCAGCAGAGCCCATCGCGAGCAGTACTTC
>TRBJ2-2|-|TRBV7-9|TRBD1
CASRTGGRNTGELFF
TGTGCCAGCAGAACAGGGGGGCGGAACACCGGGGAGCTGTTTTTT
>TRBJ2-5|few|TRBV7-3|TRBD2
CASSTWTSGEEETQYF
TGTGCCAGCAGCACATGGACTAGCGGGGAGGAAGAGACCCAGTACTTC
>TRBJ2-7|few|TRBV7-9|TRBD2
CASSSPGLAISSYEQYF
TGTGCCAGCAGCTCTCCGGGACTAGCGATTAGCTCCTACGAGCAGTACTTC
>TRBJ1-4|-|TRBV19|TRBD1
CASSGKGATEKLFF
TGTGCCAGTAGTGGCAAGGGGGCTACTGAAAAACTGTTTTTT
>TRBJ2-3|large|TRBV6-6|-
CASITGSDTQYF
TGTGCCAGCATTACAGGGTCCGATACGCAGTATTTT